This is a list of T cell receptor beta chains from one sample in a study of blood T cell repertoires in COVID-19. Sequenced by immunoSEQ multiplex PCR; TCRdb stores in-frame clones only, minus some. The table has about 160,000 clones, approximately 75% seen once. Material for sequencing was peripheral blood. These receptors all come from a human donor in a cohort sampled during active COVID-19. CDR3s include the opening cysteine and the closing phenylalanine or tryptophan. The D gene is left open where the match is weak. The size entry is marked missing in some rows and otherwise reads once, few, many or a size class.

V gene	J gene	clone size	D gene	CDR3 DNA	CDR3 protein
TRBV7-2	TRBJ2-7	.	TRBD2	TGTGCCAGCAGCCGCGGACTAGCGGGGGTTTACGAGCAGTACTTC	CASSRGLAGVYEQYF
TRBV11-3	TRBJ2-3	.	.	TGTGCCAGCAGAGACAGTCGTTACACAGATACGCAGTATTTT	CASRDSRYTDTQYF
TRBV11-3	TRBJ2-3	.	.	TGTGCCAGCAGCCCTAGGGACAATCCGGAGAATACGCAGTATTTT	CASSPRDNPENTQYF
TRBV12-5	TRBJ2-1	.	TRBD2	TGTGCTAGTGGTTTGATCGTCGGACTAGCGGGAGTACTTGAGCAGTTCTTC	CASGLIVGLAGVLEQFF
TRBV28	TRBJ2-1	.	TRBD2	TGTGCCAGCAGTCCATGGCCTAGCGGGGGGACTTACAATGAGCAGTTCTTC	CASSPWPSGGTYNEQFF
TRBV5-1	TRBJ1-4	.	.	TGCGCCAGCAGTTGGACTGCAACTAATGAAAAACTGTTTTTT	CASSWTATNEKLFF
TRBV5-6	TRBJ1-1	many	.	TGTGCCAGCAGCTTGGAGCCCACTGAAGCTTTCTTT	CASSLEPTEAFF
TRBV19	TRBJ2-1	.	.	TGTGCCAGTAGTATAGACAGGGAAGGCAATGAGCAGTTCTTC	CASSIDREGNEQFF
TRBV7-9	TRBJ2-2	.	TRBD1	TGTGCCAGCAGCCCCGGGACAGGGGGCGCCGCCGGGGAGCTGTTTTTT	CASSPGTGGAAGELFF
TRBV28	TRBJ2-6	.	TRBD1	TGTGCCAGCACTCGGACAGGGACTGTTTCTGGGGCCAACGTCCTGACTTTC	CASTRTGTVSGANVLTF
TRBV27	TRBJ1-6	few	TRBD1	TGTGCCAGCAGGATACAGGGGGCTGATTCACCCCTCCACTTT	CASRIQGADSPLHF
TRBV28	TRBJ1-1	.	TRBD1	TGTGCCAGCAGTTTAAGGTCAGGGGGGCAAGCTTTCTTT	CASSLRSGGQAFF
TRBV5-1	TRBJ2-2	.	TRBD2	TGCGCCAGCAGCTTGAGGACTAGCGTGCCCGGGGAGCTGTTTTTT	CASSLRTSVPGELFF
TRBV10-3	TRBJ2-7	.	TRBD2	TGTGCCATCAGTGGGGGGACTATCTACGAGCAGTACTTC	CAISGGTIYEQYF
TRBV7-4	TRBJ2-7	.	.	TGTGCCAGCAGCAAGCTAGCTCTCTCGATCGAGCAGTACTTC	CASSKLALSIEQYF
TRBV7-2	TRBJ2-6	.	.	TGTGCCAGCAGCTGGGACATAAGGAGGGCCAACGTCCTGACTTTC	CASSWDIRRANVLTF
TRBV7-9	TRBJ2-7	many	TRBD2	TGTGCCAGCAGCTTAGCGCGGGGGTTCTACGAGCAGTACTTC	CASSLARGFYEQYF
TRBV6-5	TRBJ1-2	.	TRBD1	TGTGCCAGCAGTCCACGGGACAGGGGAATTCTTGGCTACACCTTC	CASSPRDRGILGYTF
TRBV4-2	TRBJ1-2	.	.	TGTGCCAGCAGCCAAGGGGCAGGGCCAAACTATGGCTACACCTTC	CASSQGAGPNYGYTF
TRBV5-4	TRBJ2-5	.	TRBD2	TGTGCCAGCAGCTGGGGCGGGGGGGTTCAAGAGACCCAGTACTTC	CASSWGGGVQETQYF
TRBV28	TRBJ2-7	.	TRBD1	TGTGCCAGCAGACGACAGGGGGCCTACGAGCAGTACTTC	CASRRQGAYEQYF
TRBV6-6	TRBJ2-3	.	.	TGTGCCAGCAGTCGAGGTCCGGGTACGGTCACAGATACGCAGTATTTT	CASSRGPGTVTDTQYF
TRBV13	TRBJ2-7	.	.	TGTGCCAGCAGCCCTCCTGGGACACTCTACGAGCAGTACTTC	CASSPPGTLYEQYF
TRBV5-4	TRBJ1-6	.	.	TGTGCCAGCAGCCTGCCCAGGTCTCAATCACCCCTCCACTTT	CASSLPRSQSPLHF
TRBV30	TRBJ2-5	.	.	TGTGCCTGGGCTGGAGGGGGCAGCGGTGGAGAGACCCAGTACTTC	CAWAGGGSGGETQYF
TRBV7-2	TRBJ2-6	.	.	TGTGCCAGCAGCTTAGGATTCCGGTGGGGGCTCGGGGCCAACGTCCTGACTTTC	CASSLGFRWGLGANVLTF
TRBV11-3	TRBJ2-7	.	TRBD2	TGTGCCAGCAGCCCCGGAGCTAGCGGGGCTGGGGAGCAGTACTTC	CASSPGASGAGEQYF
TRBV7-9	TRBJ1-2	.	.	TGTGCCAGCAGCTTGACAGAAACTAACTATGGCTACACCTTC	CASSLTETNYGYTF
TRBV27	TRBJ2-7	.	.	TGTGCCAGCAGTTTAAGCCAGGGCACGAAGGCCTACGAGCAGTACTTC	CASSLSQGTKAYEQYF
TRBV18	TRBJ2-7	.	.	TGTGCCAGCTCACCCGACGGAGGGAAAAAGTACTTC	CASSPDGGKKYF
TRBV7-9	TRBJ2-7	few	.	TGTGCCAGCAGCTTAGCGTTGAATCAGGCGAACTACGAGCAGTACTTC	CASSLALNQANYEQYF
TRBV6-2/TRBV6-3	TRBJ2-7	.	.	TGTGCCAGCAGTTACGGCGGGTACTACGAGCAGTACTTC	CASSYGGYYEQYF
TRBV15	TRBJ2-7	.	.	TGTGCCACCGCCCGTTCGAGGGAAAGCTCCTACGAGCAGTACTTC	CATARSRESSYEQYF
TRBV7-2	TRBJ2-5	once	TRBD2	TGTGCCAGCAGCTTAGGGACTAGCGGGAGCCGAGAGACCCAGTACTTC	CASSLGTSGSRETQYF
TRBV11-2	TRBJ2-1	.	TRBD1	TGTGCCAGCAGCTACAGGGGGCCCGCCATCAATGAGCAGTTCTTC	CASSYRGPAINEQFF
TRBV6-2/TRBV6-3	TRBJ1-6	once	TRBD1	TGTGCCAGCAGTCAAGGACAGGCTGCATCACCCCTCCACTTT	CASSQGQAASPLHF
TRBV4-3	TRBJ2-3	few	.	TGCGCCAGCAGCCAAGGTCCACAAGAAAGCACAGATACGCAGTATTTT	CASSQGPQESTDTQYF
TRBV6-5	TRBJ1-1	.	.	TGTGCCAGCAGAACCTCGGGGCGGGGGGCTTTCTTT	CASRTSGRGAFF
TRBV7-2	TRBJ2-7	.	TRBD2	TGTGCCAGCAGCGCACAATCGACTAGCGGGGGGACGACCTTC	CASSAQSTSGGTTF
TRBV14	TRBJ2-7	.	.	TGTGCCAGCAGCCCCTTTTTAAAGCCTAAAGCCTACGAGCAGTACTTC	CASSPFLKPKAYEQYF
TRBV4-3	TRBJ2-7	.	TRBD1	TGCGCCAGCAGCCGTGAGACAGGGGGAGAACCTTACGAGCAGTACTTC	CASSRETGGEPYEQYF